The entry below describes one T cell receptor beta chain. The antigen is not known. Treatment meaning: 15 to 20 received Ad26.COV2.S at low or high dose, single or two shots; about five received placebo; per-sample allocation not given. Day 63 following the first vaccine or placebo injection was when the samples were taken. Wuhan-strain spike was delivered by a replication-incompetent Ad26 vector. The entry originates in a study of Ad26.COV2.S vaccination and SARS-CoV-2 variants. Study in general: As a participant in COV1001, the donor was in the Ad26.COV2.S trial arm.

The protocol was immunoSEQ multiplex PCR, while the TCRdb copy is restricted to in-frame clones and leaves out a portion. The sample has roughly 350,000 clones; less than 90% are singletons. Study observations and caveats: People who got the vaccine or the placebo had similar non-spike TCR breadth. Substantial breadth was reported for post-vaccination spike-specific CD8+ and CD4+ T cells.

The length of the CDR3 is 16 residues. Germline-derived CDR1 and CDR2 are MGHRA and YSYEKL. V trimming: 3 bases; J trimming: 3 bases; junction bases outside the gene matches: 7. This sequence originates from a person aged 18-65 years who received the Ad26.COV2.S COVID-19 vaccine or a placebo. The sequenced sample was peripheral blood, obtained in a trial of Ad26.COV2.S vaccine versus placebo. This chain joins TRBV4-1 and TRBJ2-7, with TRBD2 matching 11 bases. CDR3 in amino acids: CASSHPSTSGIYEQYF. CDR3 bases: TGCGCCAGCAGCCATCCCTCGACTAGCGGGATCTACGAGCAGTACTTC.